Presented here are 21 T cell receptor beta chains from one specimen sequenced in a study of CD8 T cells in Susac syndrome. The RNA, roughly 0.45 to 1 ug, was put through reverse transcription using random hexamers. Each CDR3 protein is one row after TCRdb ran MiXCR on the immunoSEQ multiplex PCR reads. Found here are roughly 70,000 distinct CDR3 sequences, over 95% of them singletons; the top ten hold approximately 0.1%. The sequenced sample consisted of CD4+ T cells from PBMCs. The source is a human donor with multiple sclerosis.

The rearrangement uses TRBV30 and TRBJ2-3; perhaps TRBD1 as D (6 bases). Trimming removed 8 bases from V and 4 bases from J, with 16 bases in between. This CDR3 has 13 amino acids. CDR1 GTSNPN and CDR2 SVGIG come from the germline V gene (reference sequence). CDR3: CARQVWGPDTQYF. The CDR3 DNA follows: TGTGCCCGCCAGGTTTGGGGGCCAGATACGCAGTATTTT.

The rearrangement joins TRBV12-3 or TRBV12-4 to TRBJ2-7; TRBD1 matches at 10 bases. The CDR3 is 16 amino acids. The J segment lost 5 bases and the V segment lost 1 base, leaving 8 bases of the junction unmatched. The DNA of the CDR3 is TGTGCCAGCAGTTTAGGACAGGGGGCGAGGAACCACGAGCAGTACTTC. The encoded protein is CASSLGQGARNHEQYF.

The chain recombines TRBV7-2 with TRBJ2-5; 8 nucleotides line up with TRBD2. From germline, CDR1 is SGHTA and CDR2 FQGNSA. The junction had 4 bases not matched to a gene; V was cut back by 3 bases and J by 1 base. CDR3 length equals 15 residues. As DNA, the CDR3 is TGTGCCAGCAGCTTGTGGCGGGGGGCCCAAGAGACCCAGTACTTC. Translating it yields CASSLWRGAQETQYF.

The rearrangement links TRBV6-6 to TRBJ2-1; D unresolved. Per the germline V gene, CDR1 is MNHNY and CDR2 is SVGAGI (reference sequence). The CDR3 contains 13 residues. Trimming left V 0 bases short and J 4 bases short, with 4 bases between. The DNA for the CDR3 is TGTGCCAGCAGTTACTCGGGATACAATGAGCAGTTCTTC. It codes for CASSYSGYNEQFF.

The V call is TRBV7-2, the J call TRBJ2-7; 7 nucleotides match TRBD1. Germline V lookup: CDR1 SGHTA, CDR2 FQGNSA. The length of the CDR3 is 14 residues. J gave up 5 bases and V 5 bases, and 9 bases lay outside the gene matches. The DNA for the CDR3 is TGTGCCAGCAGCCCGGATGGACAGGTTCACGAGCAGTACTTC. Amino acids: CASSPDGQVHEQYF. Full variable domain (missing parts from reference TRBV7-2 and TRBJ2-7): GAGVSQSPSNKVTEKGKDVELRCDPISGHTALYWYRQSLGQGLEFLIYFQGNSAPDKSGLPSDRFSAERTGGSVSTLTIQRTQQEDSAVYLCASSPDGQVHEQYFGPGTRLTVT.

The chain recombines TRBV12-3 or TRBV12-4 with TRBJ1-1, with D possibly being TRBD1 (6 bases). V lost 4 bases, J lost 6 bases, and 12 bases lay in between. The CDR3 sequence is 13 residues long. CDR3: CASSYGGRSEAFF. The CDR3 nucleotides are TGTGCCAGCAGTTACGGGGGCCGGTCTGAAGCTTTCTTT.

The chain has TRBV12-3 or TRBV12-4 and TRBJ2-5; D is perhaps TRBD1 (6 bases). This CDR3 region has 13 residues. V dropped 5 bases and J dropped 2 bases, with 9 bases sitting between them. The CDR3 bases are TGTGCCAGCAGTCGACAGGTACAAGAGACCCAGTACTTC. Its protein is CASSRQVQETQYF.

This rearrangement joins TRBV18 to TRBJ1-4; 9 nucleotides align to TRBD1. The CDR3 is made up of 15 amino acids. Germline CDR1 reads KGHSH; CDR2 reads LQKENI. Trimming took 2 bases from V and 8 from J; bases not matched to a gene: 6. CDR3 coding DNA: TGTGCCAGCTCACCAGCCGGGACAGGGAGAGAAAAACTGTTTTTT. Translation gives CASSPAGTGREKLFF.

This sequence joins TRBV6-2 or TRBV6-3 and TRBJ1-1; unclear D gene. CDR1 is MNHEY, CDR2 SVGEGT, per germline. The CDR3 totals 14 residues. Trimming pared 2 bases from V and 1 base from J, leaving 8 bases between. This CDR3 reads CASSYVLGNTEAFF. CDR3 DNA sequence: TGTGCCAGCAGTTACGTTTTGGGGAACACTGAAGCTTTCTTT.

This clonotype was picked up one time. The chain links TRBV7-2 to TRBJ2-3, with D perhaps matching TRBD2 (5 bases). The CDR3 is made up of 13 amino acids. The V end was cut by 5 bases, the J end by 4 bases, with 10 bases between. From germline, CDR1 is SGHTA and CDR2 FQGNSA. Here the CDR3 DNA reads TGTGCCAGCAGCCTAAGAGGGCCAGATACGCAGTATTTT. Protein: CASSLRGPDTQYF.

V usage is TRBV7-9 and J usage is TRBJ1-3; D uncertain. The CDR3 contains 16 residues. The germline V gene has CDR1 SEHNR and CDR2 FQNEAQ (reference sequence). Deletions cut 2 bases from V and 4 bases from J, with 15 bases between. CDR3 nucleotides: TGTGCCAGCAGCTTATGGGGTCTGGGGAGCGGAAACACCATATATTTT. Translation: CASSLWGLGSGNTIYF.

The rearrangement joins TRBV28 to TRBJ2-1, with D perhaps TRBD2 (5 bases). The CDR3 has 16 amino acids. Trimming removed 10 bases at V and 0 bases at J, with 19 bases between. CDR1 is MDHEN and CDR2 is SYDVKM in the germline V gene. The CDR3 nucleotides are TGTGCCACAAAAAGGCGCGGGTTCGGCTCCTACAATGAGCAGTTCTTC. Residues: CATKRRGFGSYNEQFF.

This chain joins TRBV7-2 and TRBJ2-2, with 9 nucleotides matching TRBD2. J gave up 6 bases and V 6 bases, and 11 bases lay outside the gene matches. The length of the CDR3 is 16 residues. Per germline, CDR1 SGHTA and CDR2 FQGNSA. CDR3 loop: CASRARGLAGAGELFF. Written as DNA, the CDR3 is TGTGCCAGCAGGGCTAGGGGACTAGCTGGTGCCGGGGAGCTGTTTTTT. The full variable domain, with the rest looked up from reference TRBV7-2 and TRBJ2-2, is GAGVSQSPSNKVTEKGKDVELRCDPISGHTALYWYRQSLGQGLEFLIYFQGNSAPDKSGLPSDRFSAERTGGSVSTLTIQRTQQEDSAVYLCASRARGLAGAGELFFGEGSRLTVL.

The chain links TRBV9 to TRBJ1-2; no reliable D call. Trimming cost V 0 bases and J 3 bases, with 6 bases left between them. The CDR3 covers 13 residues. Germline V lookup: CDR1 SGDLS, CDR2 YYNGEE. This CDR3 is CASSVELDYGYTF. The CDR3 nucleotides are TGTGCCAGCAGCGTAGAATTGGACTATGGCTACACCTTC.

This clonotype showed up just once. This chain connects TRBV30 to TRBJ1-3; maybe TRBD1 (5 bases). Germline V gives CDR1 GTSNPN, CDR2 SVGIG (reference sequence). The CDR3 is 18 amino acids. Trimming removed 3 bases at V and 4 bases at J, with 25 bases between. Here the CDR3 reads CAWSKNKRGIRAGNTIYF. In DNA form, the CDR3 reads TGTGCCTGGAGCAAGAACAAACGGGGCATTAGGGCCGGAAACACCATATATTTT.

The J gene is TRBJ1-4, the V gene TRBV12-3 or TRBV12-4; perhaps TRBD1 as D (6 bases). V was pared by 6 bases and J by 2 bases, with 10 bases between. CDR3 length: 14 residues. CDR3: CASSRGVTNEKLFF. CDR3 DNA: TGTGCCAGCAGCAGGGGTGTTACTAATGAAAAACTGTTTTTT.

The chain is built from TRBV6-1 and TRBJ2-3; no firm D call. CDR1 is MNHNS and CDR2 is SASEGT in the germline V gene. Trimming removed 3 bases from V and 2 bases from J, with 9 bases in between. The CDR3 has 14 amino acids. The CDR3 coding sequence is TGTGCCAGCAGTGACCTAGGCCACACAGATACGCAGTATTTT. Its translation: CASSDLGHTDTQYF.

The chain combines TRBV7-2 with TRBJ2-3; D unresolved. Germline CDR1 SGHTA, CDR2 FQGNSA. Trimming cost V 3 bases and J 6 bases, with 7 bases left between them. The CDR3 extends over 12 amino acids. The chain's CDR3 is CASSLDWDTQYF. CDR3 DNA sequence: TGTGCCAGCAGCTTGGATTGGGATACGCAGTATTTT. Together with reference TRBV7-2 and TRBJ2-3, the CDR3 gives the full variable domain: GAGVSQSPSNKVTEKGKDVELRCDPISGHTALYWYRQSLGQGLEFLIYFQGNSAPDKSGLPSDRFSAERTGGSVSTLTIQRTQQEDSAVYLCASSLDWDTQYFGPGTRLTVL.

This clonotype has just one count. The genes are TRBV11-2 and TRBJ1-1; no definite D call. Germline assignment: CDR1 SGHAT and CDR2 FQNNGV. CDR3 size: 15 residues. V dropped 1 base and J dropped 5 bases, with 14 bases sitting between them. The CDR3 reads CASSLGYGFGTEAFF. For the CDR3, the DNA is TGTGCCAGCAGCTTAGGTTACGGGTTTGGTACTGAAGCTTTCTTT. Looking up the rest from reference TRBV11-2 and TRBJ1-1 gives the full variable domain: EAGVAQSPRYKIIEKRQSVAFWCNPISGHATLYWYQQILGQGPKLLIQFQNNGVVDDSQLPKDRFSAERLKGVDSTLKIQPAKLEDSAVYLCASSLGYGFGTEAFFGQGTRLTVV.

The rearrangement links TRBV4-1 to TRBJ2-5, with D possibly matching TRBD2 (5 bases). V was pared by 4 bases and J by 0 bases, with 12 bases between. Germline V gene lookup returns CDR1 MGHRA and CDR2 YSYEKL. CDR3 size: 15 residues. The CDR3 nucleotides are TGCGCCAGCAGCCCATTAGGACTGGACCAAGAGACCCAGTACTTC. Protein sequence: CASSPLGLDQETQYF.

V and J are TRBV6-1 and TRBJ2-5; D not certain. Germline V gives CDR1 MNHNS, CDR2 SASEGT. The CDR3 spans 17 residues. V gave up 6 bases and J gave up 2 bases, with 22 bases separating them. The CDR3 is CASSTNELAVGQETQYF. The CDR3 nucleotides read TGTGCCAGCAGCACTAACGAGTTGGCGGTGGGGCAAGAGACCCAGTACTTC.